These 23 T cell receptor beta chains were all obtained from the same sample, sequenced in a study of tumor-infiltrating lymphocytes in primary liver carcinoma. Using a constant-region primer together with ProtoScript II reverse transcriptase, TCR beta cDNA was made from 500 ng of total RNA. Sequencing libraries for TCR beta derived from three nested multiplex PCR rounds that used slightly modified ARM-PCR. For roughly 10 cycles apiece, the opening two PCR rounds ran with TRBV1-TRBV30 forward primers and a C-beta reverse primer. In TCRdb, the multiplex PCR reads were re-called with MiXCR into one record per CDR3 protein. Among 20,000 to 25,000 distinct CDR3 sequences listed, 70% to 90% were seen once. Co-extraction yielded RNA and DNA from around 20-30 mg of unsorted bulk tissue. Source material: liver tumor tissue from sampling region 2. Subset: tumor region T2, inferior pole. All receptors derive from a woman aged 25 to 39 with primary liver carcinoma and hepatitis B virus infection.

Concerning this clonotype: Here the CDR3 omits its conserved ending phenylalanine or tryptophan, so a read error is the likely source. The limits of the CDR3 on the DNA are not certain, so only TCRdb's listed CDR3 is given. The CDR3 protein is CASSRSNNEHFL. The V gene is TRBV6-5, the J gene TRBJ2-1. The CDR3 is made up of 12 amino acids, end residues included. Germline-derived CDR1 and CDR2 are MNHEY and SVGAGI.

By proportion, this clonotype is medium-sized (0.01 to 0.1%). The rearrangement uses TRBV11-2 and TRBJ2-5, with D maybe TRBD2 (6 bases). The CDR3 consists of 16 residues. Per the germline V gene, CDR1 is SGHAT and CDR2 is FQNNGV. V lost 6 bases, J lost 0 bases, and 17 bases lay in between. This CDR3 reads CASRSRDSAHQETQYF. CDR3 nucleotide sequence: TGTGCCAGCAGATCCCGGGACTCGGCCCACCAAGAGACCCAGTACTTC.

Details on this clonotype: Germline and junction disagree at one end, which may indicate a read error. V and J are TRBV10-3 and TRBJ2-1, with 9 positions matching TRBD2. The CDR3 runs 16 residues. Germline V gene data show CDR1 as ENHRY and CDR2 as SYGVKD. CDR3 amino acids: CAVSESVAGAYNEQFF. CDR3 nucleotide sequence: TGTGCCGTCAGTGAGTCGGTAGCGGGAGCCTATAATGAGCAGTTCTTC.

Comments on this clonotype: At one boundary the junction diverges from the germline segment, which might be a read error. The chain employs TRBV6-1 and TRBJ2-2; D may be TRBD1 or TRBD2 (6 bases each). The CDR3 contains 19 residues. Germline CDR1 and CDR2: MNHNS and SASEGT. CDR3 bases: TGTGCCGGCAGTGAAACCCTTCCCGGGGGCGCCGCGAACACCGGGGAGCTGTCATTT. Protein: CAGSETLPGGAANTGELSF.

In the case of this clonotype: It is likely a read error, because the conserved phenylalanine at the end of the CDR3 is missing. The chain couples TRBV28 to TRBJ2-1; D may correspond to TRBD1 or TRBD2 (5 bases each). Germline V gene sequence: CDR1 MDHEN, CDR2 SYDVKM. Trimming took off 3 bases at V and 0 bases at J, with 15 bases between the two ends. The CDR3 contains 17 residues. This CDR3 reads CASSLRGHKSSYNEQFS. In DNA form, the CDR3 reads TGTGCCAGCAGTTTGAGGGGCCACAAGAGCTCCTACAATGAGCAGTTCTCC.

Only a few counts were recorded for this clonotype. An end of the junction differs from the germline gene, which may be a read error. This chain links TRBV28 with TRBJ1-1, with unresolved D. This CDR3 region has 11 residues. The germline V gene has CDR1 MDHEN and CDR2 SYDVKM. The CDR3 protein is CTSSIRVEAFF. The CDR3 DNA reads as TGTACCAGCAGTATAAGGGTTGAAGCCTTCTTT.

Notes on this clonotype: An end of the junction does not agree with germline; a read error may underlie this. This chain connects TRBV7-8 to TRBJ2-7, with 11 positions matching TRBD2. Looked up from germline, CDR1 is SGHVS and CDR2 is FQNEAQ. The CDR3 is 15 residues long. DNA for the CDR3: TGTGCCAGCAGTATGACTAGCGGGGCCAACTACGAGCAGTATTTC. Protein: CASSMTSGANYEQYF.

On this clonotype itself: At one end the junction does not follow the germline gene, possibly because of a read error. The V and J genes are TRBV11-2 and TRBJ2-5; a possible D gene is TRBD2 (6 bases). The CDR3 is 16 residues long. Looked up from germline, CDR1 is SGHAT and CDR2 is FQNNGV. The CDR3 sequence is CASRSRDSTHQETQYF. CDR3 nucleotide sequence: TGTGCCAGCAGATCCCGGGACTCGACACACCAGGAGACCCAGTACTTC.

Concerning this clonotype: Its ends do not fully match the called genes, so a read error is possible. V and J are TRBV6-5 and TRBJ1-1; D is unresolved. Per the germline V gene, CDR1 is MNHEY and CDR2 is SVGAGI. The CDR3 is 11 amino acids. The CDR3 loop is CVSSYADEAFF. Written as DNA, the CDR3 is TGTGTCAGCAGTTACGCAGATGAGGCTTTCTTT.

This clonotype was seen a handful of times. One end of the junction is discordant with germline, which a read error may explain. This rearrangement joins TRBV6-1 to TRBJ2-2, with D maybe TRBD2 (6 bases). This CDR3 region has 19 residues. Germline values: CDR1 MNHNS, CDR2 SASEGT. CDR3 amino acids: CASSETLPGGDANTGELFF. The CDR3 region has the DNA TGTGCCAGCAGTGAAACCCTTCCCGGGGGTGACGCGAACACCGGGGAGCTATTTTTT.

About this clonotype itself: The CDR3 carries no conserved terminal phenylalanine or tryptophan, so it likely arises from a read error. The J gene is TRBJ1-1, the V gene TRBV6-5; the D is unclear. Germline CDR1 reads MNHEY; CDR2 reads SVGAGI. CDR3 length: 11 amino acids. For the CDR3, the DNA is TGTGCCAGAAGTTACGCAGATATAGCTTTCTTA. Amino acids: CARSYADIAFL.

This clonotype is a singleton in its sample. One end of the junction does not line up with germline, which may come from a read error. The V and J genes are TRBV11-1 and TRBJ2-7, with D perhaps TRBD2 (5 bases). CDR3 length: 14 residues. Looked up from germline, CDR1 is SGHAT and CDR2 is FQDESV (reference sequence). The CDR3 here is CPSNLATASNEQYF. Written as DNA, the CDR3 is TGTCCCAGCAACTTAGCGACGGCCTCCAACGAGCAGTACTTC.

A word on this clonotype: Relative to the germline gene, one junction end is altered; a read error may explain this. The genes are TRBV11-3 and TRBJ2-1; 8 nucleotides align to TRBD2. Germline CDR1 is SGHNT and CDR2 is YENEEA. The CDR3 has 15 residues. The CDR3 DNA reads as TGTGCAAGCAGCCAACTAGCGGAGGGGGGGTATGAGCAGTTTTTC. It is translated as CASSQLAEGGYEQFF.

This clonotype came up a few times. A much larger clone differs from this one at a single base, so this may be a read error. The V and J genes are TRBV25-1 and TRBJ2-2, with 13 nucleotides matching TRBD2. J lost 9 bases, V lost 3 bases, and 7 bases had no gene match. Per germline, CDR1 MGHDK and CDR2 SYGVNS. The CDR3 contains 16 residues. CDR3 in DNA: TGTGCCAGCAGTGAGGGACTAGCGGGACTGACCAGGGAGCTGTTTTTT. This gives the protein CASSEGLAGLTRELFF.

For this clonotype: This sequence may be a read error, since a much larger clone differs from it by one base. The chain couples TRBV5-4 to TRBJ2-5, with 7 bases matching TRBD1. Germline V lookup: CDR1 SGHNT, CDR2 YYREEE (reference sequence). The ends lost 1 base at V and 4 bases at J; junction bases unmatched: 1. The CDR3 contains 13 residues. The DNA for the CDR3 is TGTGCCAGCAGCTTGAGGGGGCGAGAGACCCAGTACTTC. It yields the protein CASSLRGRETQYF. The full variable domain, with the rest looked up from reference TRBV5-4 and TRBJ2-5, is ETGVTQSPTHLIKTRGQQVTLRCSSQSGHNTVSWYQQALGQGPQFIFQYYREEENGRGNFPPRFSGLQFPNYSSELNVNALELDDSALYLCASSLRGRETQYFGPGTRLLVL.

The J gene is TRBJ1-2, the V gene TRBV11-2; D not resolved. The CDR3 consists of 16 residues. Germline-derived CDR1 and CDR2 are SGHAT and FQNNGV. V lost 6 bases to trimming and J lost 0 bases, with 17 bases between them. CDR3 in amino acids: CASRRALGGPNYGYTF. The CDR3 DNA reads TGTGCCAGCAGGAGGGCACTCGGAGGTCCTAACTATGGCTACACCTTC.

With regard to this clonotype: A much larger clone differs from this one at a single base, so this may be a read error. This chain uses TRBV29-1 with TRBJ2-3; 7 nucleotides agree with TRBD2. Looked up from germline, CDR1 is SQVTM and CDR2 is ANQGSEA. V trimming: 7 bases; J trimming: 5 bases; junction bases outside the gene matches: 9. The CDR3 is 13 residues long. CDR3 protein: CSALTREVDTQYF. CDR3 coding DNA: TGCAGCGCATTAACACGGGAGGTAGATACGCAGTATTTT.

Remarks on this clonotype: Given a much more abundant clone one base away, this may be a read error. V gene TRBV5-1 combines with J gene TRBJ1-1; D uncertain. V was pared by 10 bases and J by 7 bases, with 14 bases between. The CDR3 extends over 11 amino acids. CDR1 is SGHRS and CDR2 is YFSETQ in the germline V gene. In DNA, the CDR3 is TGCGCCTACAGCTTGGGTAATGAAGCTTTCTTT. Translated: CAYSLGNEAFF.

This clonotype has just one count. Relative to the germline gene, one junction end is altered; a read error may explain this. The rearrangement uses TRBV4-2 and TRBJ1-1, with D maybe TRBD1 (5 bases). CDR1 is LGHNA, CDR2 YNFKEQ, per germline. This CDR3 is built from 16 residues. The CDR3 reads CASSPVEGRGYTEASF. The CDR3 coding sequence is TGTGCCAGCAGCCCCGTCGAGGGGAGAGGATACACTGAAGCTTCCTTT.

Concerning this clonotype: A read error may produce the germline difference seen at one junction end. The gene calls are TRBV29-1 and TRBJ2-1; 7 bases match TRBD2. The CDR3 spans 12 residues. Germline-derived CDR1 and CDR2 are SQVTM and ANQGSEA. The CDR3 protein is CRALGDYNELFF. In DNA form, the CDR3 reads TGCAGGGCCCTAGGGGACTACAATGAGCTGTTCTTC.

As regards this clonotype: Its ends do not fully match the called genes, so a read error is possible. The gene calls are TRBV24-1 and TRBJ2-3; D possibly corresponds to TRBD1 (6 bases). The length of the CDR3 is 17 residues. Germline assignment: CDR1 KGHDR and CDR2 SFDVKD. The CDR3 loop is CPTSDGKGTTPGDMQYF. In DNA, the CDR3 is TGTCCCACCAGTGATGGTAAAGGGACAACCCCCGGAGATATGCAGTATTTT.

Worth noting for this clonotype: One end of the junction fails to match germline, which may point to a read error. The chain links TRBV2 to TRBJ2-3; the D call may be TRBD1 or TRBD2 (5 bases each). The CDR3 sequence is 15 residues long. Germline V lookup: CDR1 SNHLY, CDR2 FYNNEI. The CDR3 coding sequence is TGTGTCAGCAGTTCCGGGACGGATAGCACAGATACGCAGTATTTT. Residues: CVSSSGTDSTDTQYF.

Details on this clonotype: At one end the junction does not follow the germline gene, possibly because of a read error. V gene TRBV12-3 or TRBV12-4 combines with J gene TRBJ2-1; 8 bases are shared with TRBD2. The CDR3 is made up of 15 amino acids. CDR3 region: CSSSPSGTSGLEQFF. The CDR3 DNA is TGTTCCAGCAGCCCGTCCGGAACTAGCGGACTTGAGCAGTTCTTC.